This T cell receptor beta chain was identified during a study of T cell responses to AZD1222 COVID-19 vaccine. CDR1 is ENHRY, CDR2 SYGVKD, per germline. Trimming removed 9 bases at V and 7 bases at J, with 18 bases between. The CDR3 totals 14 residues. General observations from the study: Compared with day 0, the breadth and depth of the Spike-specific TCR repertoire rose significantly after two doses of AZD1222. Females made up more of the donors, who were largely white British, and clonal diversity may have come out too low.

On this clone: Its antigen is still unknown.

Here immunoSEQ multiplex PCR was the method, and the copy in TCRdb shows in-frame clones only, minus some. Counted here are some 150,000 clones, 85% to 90% occurring once; the ten biggest clones make up over 8%. This sample comprised peripheral blood, obtained 28 days after the second AZD1222 dose. The TCR originated in an adult who received the AZD1222 COVID-19 vaccine. The V call is TRBV10-3, the J call TRBJ2-2; no reliable D call. In nucleotides, the CDR3 is TGTGCCATTGGGGTAGCTGGCCCCGGCGGGGAGCTGTTTTTT. Its protein product is CAIGVAGPGGELFF.